This TCR beta chain originates from a study of post-analysis software for immune sequencing data. Study observations and caveats: In patients, TRBV5-6, TRBV5-1 and TRBV20-1 belonged to roughly 5 TRBV segments found more frequently than in controls. In multiple sclerosis, normalized Chao1 diversity was significantly below that of controls.

This CDR3 has 14 residues. Germline CDR1 SEHNR, CDR2 FQNEAQ (reference sequence). Trimming cost V 6 bases and J 6 bases; bases outside gene matches: 4. Presence of unique molecular identifiers characterized the TCR beta cDNA libraries. TCRdb independently ran MiXCR on the PCR reads; one entry per CDR3 protein. The repertoire holds about 770,000 distinct CDR3 sequences, 46% seen once, with 4% to 5% in the top ten. A note on this clonotype: Its matching antigen is unknown.

This sequence originates from a girl between 5 and 17 years old with multiple sclerosis. Sequenced sample: blood. J is TRBJ2-1 and V is TRBV7-9; 11 positions match TRBD2. The CDR3 DNA is TGTGCCAGCAGGGGACTAGCGGCGATCAATGAGCAGTTCTTC. As protein: CASRGLAAINEQFF.